Listed below are T cell receptor beta chains from one sample, sequenced in a study of shared clonotypes between healthy human individuals. Assay used: immunoSEQ multiplex PCR; TCRdb lists only in-frame clones, some missing. This sample has 400,000 to 600,000 clones; 75% to 85% occur once, and the top ten carry roughly an eighth. The sample consisted of PBMCs. The receptors shown here come from a woman aged 40 to 55 in good health. Some clones in this sample may be carry-over from other donors' samples. Both conserved end residues are part of each CDR3. A D gene is named only where the DNA matches it firmly. A row's size may be missing; if present it is once, few, many or a size class.

j_call d_call clone_size v_call cdr3_aa cdr3_nt
TRBJ2-7 NA NA TRBV28 CASSLFPNEQYF TGTGCCAGCAGTTTATTCCCCAACGAGCAGTACTTC
TRBJ2-1 TRBD1 few TRBV29-1 CSVVLGTGTGYNEQFF TGCAGCGTTGTATTAGGGACAGGGACGGGCTACAATGAGCAGTTCTTC
TRBJ1-3 NA NA TRBV9 CASSVEGGNTIYF TGTGCCAGCAGCGTAGAAGGGGGAAACACCATATATTTT
TRBJ2-2 NA NA TRBV30 CASRPGPRGSGELFF TGTGCCTCACGGCCTGGACCAAGGGGGTCCGGGGAGCTGTTTTTT
TRBJ1-3 NA NA TRBV4-2 CASSQDWAGPMSSGNTIYF TGTGCCAGCAGCCAAGATTGGGCAGGACCTATGAGCTCTGGAAACACCATATATTTT
TRBJ2-6 NA NA TRBV7-3 CASSPPGVSGANVLTF TGTGCCAGCAGCCCCCCAGGGGTCTCTGGGGCCAACGTCCTGACTTTC
TRBJ2-3 NA NA TRBV5-1 CASSLVARTSTDTQYF TGCGCCAGCAGCTTGGTGGCTCGGACTTCCACAGATACGCAGTATTTT
TRBJ2-7 NA NA TRBV2 CASSGVGGQYF TGTGCCAGCAGTGGGGTTGGGGGGCAGTACTTC
TRBJ2-3 TRBD1 NA TRBV7-9 CASSWTGVDTQYF TGTGCCAGCAGCTGGACAGGGGTAGATACGCAGTATTTT
TRBJ1-2 NA once TRBV7-6 CASSLGAGDYGYTF TGTGCCAGCAGCTTAGGGGCAGGGGACTATGGCTACACCTTC
TRBJ2-1 TRBD2 NA TRBV6-4 CASSEAGGPNEQFF TGTGCCAGCAGTGAAGCGGGAGGGCCCAATGAGCAGTTCTTC
TRBJ2-7 NA NA TRBV29-1 CSVEGPLYEQYF TGCAGCGTTGAGGGACCTCTCTACGAGCAGTACTTC
TRBJ2-2 TRBD1 NA TRBV5-4 CASKQDRTNTGELFF TGTGCCAGCAAACAGGACAGGACGAACACCGGGGAGCTGTTTTTT
TRBJ2-1 TRBD2 NA TRBV5-4 CTSSSPRGESGSSEQFF TGTACCAGCAGCTCTCCCAGGGGAGAGAGCGGGAGTAGTGAGCAGTTCTTC
TRBJ2-3 TRBD2 NA TRBV7-2 CASSTPWTSGRAGTDTQYF TGTGCCAGCAGCACCCCCTGGACTAGCGGGAGGGCCGGCACAGATACGCAGTATTTT
TRBJ2-3 NA NA TRBV27 CASSFATGGPDTQYF TGTGCCAGCAGTTTTGCGACAGGCGGCCCAGATACGCAGTATTTT
TRBJ1-1 TRBD1 NA TRBV2 CASSSRTGGSSAFF TGTGCCAGCAGTTCCCGGACAGGGGGAAGTTCAGCTTTCTTT
TRBJ2-1 TRBD1 NA TRBV27 CASSISGTGYEQFF TGTGCCAGCAGTATCTCCGGGACAGGCTATGAGCAGTTCTTC
TRBJ2-7 NA once TRBV7-2 CASSFRESSYEQYF TGTGCCAGCAGCTTCAGGGAGAGCTCCTACGAGCAGTACTTC
TRBJ1-5 TRBD1 NA TRBV7-8 CASSSPRTGYDQPQHF TGTGCCAGCAGCTCTCCGCGGACAGGGTACGATCAGCCCCAGCATTTT
TRBJ2-1 TRBD2 NA TRBV18 CASSPAWTSGNNEQFF TGTGCCAGCTCACCGGCTTGGACTAGCGGAAACAATGAGCAGTTCTTC
TRBJ2-7 NA NA TRBV19 CASSFEGRASYEQYF TGTGCCAGTAGTTTTGAAGGTCGGGCCTCCTACGAGCAGTACTTC
TRBJ2-1 NA NA TRBV7-9 CASSLAVVGGIEQFF TGTGCCAGCAGCTTAGCAGTGGTAGGAGGGATTGAGCAGTTCTTC
TRBJ1-5 NA few TRBV4-1 CASSQDRDIFDQPQHF TGCGCCAGCAGCCAAGATAGGGACATCTTCGATCAGCCCCAGCATTTT
TRBJ2-5 NA once TRBV28 CASTQGSMVTQYF TGTGCCAGCACGCAGGGGTCAATGGTGACCCAGTACTTC
TRBJ1-2 NA NA TRBV11-2 CASSLSGRTYGYTF TGTGCCAGCAGCTTATCGGGCAGGACCTATGGCTACACCTTC
TRBJ1-5 NA NA TRBV6-1 CASSETSYSNQPQHF TGTGCCAGCAGTGAAACGTCTTATAGCAATCAGCCCCAGCATTTT
TRBJ1-2 NA NA TRBV6-5 CASSFRNGYTF TGTGCCAGCAGCTTTAGGAATGGCTACACCTTC
TRBJ1-1 TRBD1 once TRBV5-4 CASSQDRGTEAFF TGTGCCAGCAGCCAGGACAGGGGTACTGAAGCTTTCTTT
TRBJ2-5 TRBD2 NA TRBV10-1 CASSEGLAGQETQYF TGCGCCAGCAGTGAGGGACTAGCGGGACAAGAGACCCAGTACTTC
TRBJ1-2 TRBD1 NA TRBV27 CASLSRDRGGYTF TGTGCCAGTCTCTCCCGGGACAGGGGGGGCTACACCTTC
TRBJ2-7 TRBD2 once TRBV7-2 CASSLESGGSYEQYF TGTGCCAGCAGCTTAGAATCGGGAGGGTCCTACGAGCAGTACTTC
TRBJ1-1 TRBD1 NA TRBV6-6 CASSFPGQGDTEAFF TGTGCCAGCAGTTTTCCGGGACAGGGCGACACTGAAGCTTTCTTT
TRBJ2-7 TRBD2 once TRBV6-5 CASRLAGTYEQYF TGTGCCAGTCGACTAGCGGGAACCTACGAGCAGTACTTC
TRBJ2-1 TRBD2 few TRBV5-1 CASMGTSGNNEQFF TGCGCCAGCATGGGGACTAGCGGAAACAATGAGCAGTTCTTC
TRBJ2-3 NA few TRBV7-8 CASSPSAGTDTQYF TGTGCCAGCAGCCCGTCTGCGGGCACAGATACGCAGTATTTT
TRBJ2-1 TRBD1 NA TRBV6-1 CASRMETGGYNEQFF TGTGCCAGCAGGATGGAGACAGGGGGATACAATGAGCAGTTCTTC
TRBJ1-1 NA NA TRBV29-1 CSVEGYGLDTEAFF TGCAGCGTTGAGGGGTACGGCTTGGACACTGAAGCTTTCTTT
TRBJ1-4 NA once TRBV4-1 CASSQPPRDPTNEKLFF TGCGCCAGCAGCCAACCCCCCAGAGATCCAACTAATGAAAAACTGTTTTTT
TRBJ1-1 NA NA TRBV6-6 CASSLQAPAPNTEAFF TGTGCCAGCAGTTTACAGGCACCGGCCCCGAACACTGAAGCTTTCTTT
TRBJ2-3 NA NA TRBV10-3 CAISETNRVGTQYF TGTGCCATCAGTGAGACCAACAGGGTGGGTACGCAGTATTTT
TRBJ2-2 NA NA TRBV7-9 CASSSAGGRTGELFF TGTGCCAGCAGCTCCGCAGGGGGGCGAACCGGGGAGCTGTTTTTT
TRBJ2-1 TRBD2 NA TRBV5-4 CASSLGTSGFLWEQFF TGTGCCAGCAGCCTAGGGACTAGCGGGTTCCTGTGGGAGCAGTTCTTC
TRBJ2-5 NA NA TRBV25-1 CASSWSAEETQYF TGTGCCAGCAGTTGGTCCGCTGAAGAGACCCAGTACTTC